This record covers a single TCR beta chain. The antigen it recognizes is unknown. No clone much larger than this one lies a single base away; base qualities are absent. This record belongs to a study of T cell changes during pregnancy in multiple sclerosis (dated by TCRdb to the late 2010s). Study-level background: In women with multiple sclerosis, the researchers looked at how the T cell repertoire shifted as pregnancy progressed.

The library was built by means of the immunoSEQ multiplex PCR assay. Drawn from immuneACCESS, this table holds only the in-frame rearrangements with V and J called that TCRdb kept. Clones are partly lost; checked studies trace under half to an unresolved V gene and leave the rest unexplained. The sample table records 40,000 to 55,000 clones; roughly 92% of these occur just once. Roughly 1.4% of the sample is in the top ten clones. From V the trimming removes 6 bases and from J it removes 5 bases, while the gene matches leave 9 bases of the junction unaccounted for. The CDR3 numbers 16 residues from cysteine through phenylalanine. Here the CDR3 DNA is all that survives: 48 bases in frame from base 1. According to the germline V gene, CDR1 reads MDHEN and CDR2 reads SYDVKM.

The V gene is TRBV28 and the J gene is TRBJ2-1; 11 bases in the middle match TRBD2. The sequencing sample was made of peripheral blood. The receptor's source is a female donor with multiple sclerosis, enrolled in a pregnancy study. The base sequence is TGTGCCAGCAGAACTCTTGGGACTAGCGGAAACAATGAGCAGTTCTTC. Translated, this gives CASRTLGTSGNNEQFF.